Each of the 2 T cell receptor beta chains below was sequenced from the same sample in a study of high-grade serous ovarian cancer treatment subgroups. Assay used: immunoSEQ multiplex PCR; TCRdb lists only in-frame clones, some missing. This sample has some 4,000 clones, with about 71% found just once. The tumor samples were collected prior to definitive surgery or chemotherapy. Sequencing was carried out using tumor tissue. These TCRs come from a human donor with high-grade serous ovarian cancer.

The rearrangement joins TRBV18 to TRBJ1-1; tentatively, D is TRBD1 (5 bases). Germline V gene data show CDR1 as KGHSH and CDR2 as LQKENI. Trimming shortened V by 2 bases and J by 6 bases, and 19 bases separated the two germline ends. The CDR3 consists of 16 residues. CDR3 protein: CASSPSQGARGSEAFF. The CDR3 DNA is TGTGCCAGCTCACCATCTCAGGGAGCTCGAGGGTCTGAAGCTTTCTTT.

This chain uses TRBV19 with TRBJ2-1, with 7 bases fitting TRBD1. CDR1 is LNHDA, CDR2 SQIVND, per germline (reference sequence). Germline trimming cut 2 bases from V and 2 bases from J; bases unmatched to any gene: 18. CDR3 length: 20 residues. CDR3 DNA: TGTGCCAGTAGTATATGGGTCGGGACAGCCATGCCAAGGGCCTACAATGAGCAGTTCTTC. It translates to CASSIWVGTAMPRAYNEQFF.